Shown below are 26 T cell receptor beta chains from a single sample sequenced in a study of vaccination and CD4 T cells after COVID-19. Their target antigens are unknown. The Oncomine TCR Beta short-read assay was applied to DNA of cultured CD4+ T cells. Each CDR3 protein gets one entry after TCRdb re-called the PCR reads with MiXCR. The sample holds under 7,000 distinct CDR3 sequences; about a third are singletons and the top ten take about 10%. Treatment in this sample: roughly nine-day PBMC culture with coronavirus spike peptide pools or control peptides (ViraFEST assay). This specimen consisted of CD4+ T cells from blood, cultured in vitro, obtained after SARS-CoV-2 vaccination. All receptors come from a human donor who had recovered from COVID-19.

J is TRBJ2-3 and V is TRBV6-2 or TRBV6-3; D call uncertain. The CDR3 consists of 15 residues. The V gene's germline CDR1 is MNHEY and CDR2 SVGEGT. Trimming removed 6 bases at V and 2 bases at J, with 15 bases between. CDR3 sequence reads: CASSLSSSYTDTQYF. The CDR3 nucleotides read TGTGCCAGCAGCCTTAGCTCAAGCTACACAGATACGCAGTATTTT.

This clonotype was observed a few times. The chain joins TRBV30 to TRBJ2-5; no definite D call. Between the trimmed V and J ends, which lost 0 bases and 5 bases, there was a span of 10 bases. This CDR3 has 13 amino acids. Germline V gene lookup returns CDR1 GTSNPN and CDR2 SVGIG (reference sequence). The CDR3 nucleotides read TGTGCCTGGAGTGTACGATCCCGCGAGACCCAGTACTTC. It encodes CAWSVRSRETQYF.

This clonotype was seen only once. J is TRBJ2-2 and V is TRBV28; D remains ambiguous. Germline CDR1 MDHEN, CDR2 SYDVKM. Trimming took off 6 bases at V and 4 bases at J, with 12 bases between the two ends. The CDR3 sequence is 14 residues long. CDR3 sequence (DNA): TGTGCCAGCAGCCTCACAAGATCCACCGGGGAGCTGTTTTTT. It specifies CASSLTRSTGELFF.

There are a few counts of this clonotype. The chain has TRBV27 and TRBJ1-2; TRBD1 matches 7 bases. The germline V gene has CDR1 MNHEY and CDR2 SMNVEV (reference sequence). Trimming cost V 5 bases and J 4 bases; bases outside gene matches: 10. There are 15 residues in the CDR3. The CDR3 protein is CASSTTGFSGYGYTF. The CDR3 DNA sequence: TGTGCCAGCAGTACGACAGGGTTTAGTGGCTATGGCTACACCTTC.

The genes are TRBV27 and TRBJ2-7; 13 bases are a match to TRBD2. Germline V gene data show CDR1 as MNHEY and CDR2 as SMNVEV (reference sequence). The CDR3 length is 18 residues. The J segment lost 2 bases and the V segment lost 7 bases, leaving 14 bases of the junction unmatched. The CDR3 sequence: CASTGGLAGTSRPYEQYF. The CDR3 DNA is TGTGCCAGCACCGGGGGACTAGCGGGAACAAGTAGACCCTACGAGCAGTACTTC.

This chain joins TRBV20-1 and TRBJ2-2; D is perhaps TRBD2 (5 bases). This CDR3 spans 14 amino acids. V was cut by 3 bases and J by 0 bases, with 8 bases left in between. Germline V gives CDR1 DFQATT, CDR2 SNEGSKA (reference sequence). The CDR3 coding sequence is TGCAGTGCTAGTAGCGTTACGAACACCGGGGAGCTGTTTTTT. It is translated as CSASSVTNTGELFF.

The chain links TRBV7-9 to TRBJ1-6; D not certain. The germline gives CDR1 SEHNR, CDR2 FQNEAQ (reference sequence). The CDR3 extends over 14 amino acids. V gave up 5 bases and J gave up 7 bases, with 12 bases separating them. CDR3 coding DNA: TGTGCCAGCAGCGCCCAGACGGGAAATTCACCCCTCCACTTT. Amino acid sequence: CASSAQTGNSPLHF.

The rearrangement uses TRBV7-8 and TRBJ1-2; the match to TRBD1 covers 8 bases. CDR3 length: 15 amino acids. Trimming removed 5 bases from V and 8 bases from J; junction bases left unmatched: 13. Germline values: CDR1 SGHVS, CDR2 FQNEAQ. Here the CDR3 DNA reads TGTGCCAGCAGCATTGGGACAGGCATCGGGGTCGGCTACACCTTC. Encoded protein: CASSIGTGIGVGYTF. Based on the CDR3 plus reference TRBV7-8 and TRBJ1-2, the full variable domain is GAGVSQSPRYKVAKRGQDVALRCDPISGHVSLFWYQQALGQGPEFLTYFQNEAQLDKSGLPSDRFFAERPEGSVSTLKIQRTQQEDSAVYLCASSIGTGIGVGYTFGSGTRLTVV.

The chain employs TRBV20-1 and TRBJ1-2; possibly TRBD1 for D (5 bases). CDR1 is DFQATT, CDR2 SNEGSKA, per germline (reference sequence). The ends were cut back, 3 bases at V and 8 bases at J, with 16 bases in the middle. The length of the CDR3 is 13 residues. The CDR3 DNA reads as TGCAGTGCTAGGGGGGTGAGTCCCGCCGGCTACACCTTC. It encodes CSARGVSPAGYTF.

This clonotype is medium-sized in the sample. V usage is TRBV7-2 and J usage is TRBJ2-7; D ambiguous. Germline values: CDR1 SGHTA, CDR2 FQGNSA. Trimming shortened V by 5 bases and J by 7 bases, and 15 bases separated the two germline ends. The CDR3 totals 13 residues. CDR3 sequence (DNA): TGTGCCAGCAGCCCCGACCTCTTCTGGGAGCAGTACTTC. Translation: CASSPDLFWEQYF.

This chain links TRBV7-9 with TRBJ1-1, with TRBD1 identical over 10 bases. Germline V gives CDR1 SEHNR, CDR2 FQNEAQ (reference sequence). Germline trimming cut 3 bases from V and 1 base from J; bases unmatched to any gene: 8. This CDR3 is built from 17 residues. The CDR3 DNA reads as TGTGCCAGCAGCTTCGAGACAGGGGGCGAGACGAACACTGAAGCTTTCTTT. It encodes CASSFETGGETNTEAFF.

This clonotype was recorded only once. The rearrangement joins TRBV4-1 to TRBJ2-7, with 7 bases fitting TRBD1. This CDR3 is 14 amino acids long. Germline CDR1 MGHRA, CDR2 YSYEKL. J gave up 6 bases and V 6 bases, and 11 bases lay outside the gene matches. CDR3 region: CASRQGLRGLEQYF. CDR3 DNA sequence: TGCGCCAGCAGGCAGGGGTTAAGGGGGCTCGAGCAGTACTTC.

This clonotype has more than one count but fewer than ten. This chain uses TRBV29-1 with TRBJ2-5; D perhaps matches TRBD2 (6 bases). The V end lost 4 bases, the J end lost 2 bases, and 8 bases lay between the germline ends. The germline V gene encodes CDR1 SQVTM and CDR2 ANQGSEA. CDR3 size: 12 residues. CDR3 in DNA: TGCAGCGTTGCCGCGGGGCAAGAGACCCAGTACTTC. Its translation: CSVAAGQETQYF.

Of note for this clonotype: In this CDR3 the conserved last residue, phenylalanine or tryptophan, is missing, so a read error is likely. In nucleotides, the CDR3 is TGTGCCAGCAGCTTAAACAGGGATGGCTACACCCTC. The encoded protein is CASSLNRDGYTL. The J gene is TRBJ1-2, the V gene TRBV7-9, with a weak D call TRBD1 (6 bases). CDR1 and CDR2 from the germline V gene are SEHNR and FQNEAQ (reference sequence). The CDR3 has 12 residues. Trimming pared 2 bases from V and 6 bases from J, leaving 7 bases between.

This clonotype was detected only a few times. V gene TRBV19 combines with J gene TRBJ1-2; tentative D call: TRBD1 (5 bases). Trimming took off 1 base at V and 4 bases at J, with 16 bases between the two ends. This CDR3 region has 16 residues. Per germline, CDR1 LNHDA and CDR2 SQIVND (reference sequence). CDR3 protein: CASSIGARQSTYGYTF. In nucleotides, the CDR3 is TGTGCCAGTAGTATAGGTGCCCGACAGAGCACCTATGGCTACACCTTC. The entire variable domain, with the rest obtained from reference TRBV19 and TRBJ1-2, is as follows: DGGITQSPKYLFRKEGQNVTLSCEQNLNHDAMYWYRQDPGQGLRLIYYSQIVNDFQKGDIAEGYSVSREKKESFPLTVTSAQKNPTAFYLCASSIGARQSTYGYTFGSGTRLTVV.

The V call is TRBV5-1, the J call TRBJ2-5, with D possibly being TRBD1 (5 bases). Trimming cost V 3 bases and J 2 bases, with 14 bases left between them. Per the germline V gene, CDR1 is SGHRS and CDR2 is YFSETQ. The CDR3 is 15 amino acids. CDR3 coding DNA: TGCGCCAGCAGCTCTCCAGGGTTAACACAAGAGACCCAGTACTTC. Translating it yields CASSSPGLTQETQYF.

The chain has TRBV20-1 and TRBJ2-7, with TRBD2 identical over 10 bases. V gave up 0 bases and J gave up 5 bases; unmatched junction bases: 7. Germline values: CDR1 DFQATT, CDR2 SNEGSKA (reference sequence). The CDR3 is made up of 15 amino acids. In DNA form, the CDR3 reads TGCAGTGCTAGAGAAGGCCTAGCGGGGGCCCACGAGCAGTACTTC. This translates into CSAREGLAGAHEQYF.

By its share, this clonotype is medium-sized. The V gene is TRBV7-2, the J gene TRBJ2-5; 15 positions match TRBD2. The germline CDR1 and CDR2 sequences are SGHTA and FQGNSA. The CDR3 consists of 15 residues. The junction had 3 bases not matched to a gene; V was cut back by 5 bases and J by 5 bases. In DNA form, the CDR3 reads TGTGCCAGCAGCAGGGGACTAGCGGGAGGCGAGACCCAGTACTTC. Translating gives CASSRGLAGGETQYF.

The chain is built from TRBV24-1 and TRBJ1-5; 8 bases align to TRBD1. Germline-derived CDR1 and CDR2 are KGHDR and SFDVKD. CDR3 length: 15 amino acids. Trimming cost V 5 bases and J 4 bases; bases outside gene matches: 6. This chain's CDR3 is CATSGTDRVNQPQHF. The CDR3 DNA reads as TGTGCCACCAGTGGAACGGACAGGGTGAATCAGCCCCAGCATTTT.

This clonotype was counted a few times. The chain combines TRBV28 with TRBJ1-2; TRBD1 aligns across 10 bases. CDR1 is MDHEN and CDR2 is SYDVKM in the germline V gene. The CDR3 length is 15 residues. The ends lost 5 bases at V and 4 bases at J; junction bases unmatched: 7. This CDR3 reads CASSRGTGVIYGYTF. The CDR3 DNA follows: TGTGCCAGCAGTCGTGGGACAGGGGTCATCTATGGCTACACCTTC.

This clonotype appeared a few times. The V gene is TRBV20-1, the J gene TRBJ2-7; D may correspond to TRBD1 or TRBD2 (5 bases each). The germline CDR1 and CDR2 sequences are DFQATT and SNEGSKA (reference sequence). V was clipped by 0 bases and J by 0 bases, with 15 bases between them. The CDR3 length is 16 residues. The CDR3 coding sequence is TGCAGTGCTAGAGATCCGGCCGGGGACCCCTCCTACGAGCAGTACTTC. This translates into CSARDPAGDPSYEQYF.

There are a few counts of this clonotype. The V gene is TRBV27, the J gene TRBJ2-7; 10 bases map to TRBD1. Trimming removed 1 base from V and 2 bases from J; junction bases left unmatched: 5. Germline CDR1 is MNHEY and CDR2 is SMNVEV (reference sequence). The CDR3 sequence is 16 residues long. In DNA, the CDR3 is TGTGCCAGCAGTTTATTATTCGGGACAGGGGCCTACGAGCAGTACTTC. Translation gives CASSLLFGTGAYEQYF.

This CDR3 is CASRGPMGTGELFF. CDR3 bases: TGTGCCAGCAGGGGCCCGATGGGCACCGGGGAGCTGTTTTTT. V gene TRBV28 combines with J gene TRBJ2-2; D is uncertain. V shed 6 bases and J shed 4 bases, with 12 bases lying between them. The CDR3 has 14 amino acids. Germline lookup yields CDR1 MDHEN and CDR2 SYDVKM.

V and J are TRBV20-1 and TRBJ2-2; 15 positions match TRBD2. CDR1 is DFQATT and CDR2 is SNEGSKA in the germline V gene (reference sequence). After removal of 5 bases from V and 4 bases from J, the junction contained 5 bases not matched to a gene. This CDR3 contains 16 residues. The CDR3 nucleotides are TGCAGTGCTGGACTAGCGGGAGGGCCGGTCACCGGGGAGCTGTTTTTT. Protein: CSAGLAGGPVTGELFF.

The rearrangement uses TRBV6-1 and TRBJ1-1; possible D gene TRBD1, 5 bases. This CDR3 comprises 16 residues. CDR1 and CDR2 (germline): MNHNS, SASEGT. Trimming shortened V by 6 bases and J by 3 bases, and 20 bases separated the two germline ends. The CDR3 region has the DNA TGTGCCAGCAGGTCCAGGGCCCTCCGGGGGGACACTGAAGCTTTCTTT. The encoded protein is CASRSRALRGDTEAFF.

By sample share, this clonotype is medium-sized (0.01 to 0.1%). The chain couples TRBV28 to TRBJ2-3; D possibly uses TRBD1 or TRBD2 (5 bases each). CDR3 length: 14 residues. Per the germline V gene, CDR1 is MDHEN and CDR2 is SYDVKM. V lost 6 bases and J 8 bases, leaving 18 bases between the germline ends. The CDR3, as DNA: TGTGCCAGCAGCACCGGGACCGGTTCCGGTACGCAGTATTTT. Translation: CASSTGTGSGTQYF. Looking up the rest from reference TRBV28 and TRBJ2-3 gives the full variable domain: DVKVTQSSRYLVKRTGEKVFLECVQDMDHENMFWYRQDPGLGLRLIYFSYDVKMKEKGDIPEGYSVSREKKERFSLILESASTNQTSMYLCASSTGTGSGTQYFGPGTRLTVL.